This TCR beta chain originates from a study of blood T cells in healthy people across ages. Overall study: Template switching retrieved approximately one barcoded beta molecule for each two T cells.

The authors ran a second PCR of about 6 to 11 cycles using a sample-barcoded 5' primer and a J-beta primer mix. In TCRdb, the 5' RACE reads were re-called with MiXCR into one record per CDR3 protein. The sample gives about 780,000 distinct CDR3 sequences, about 47% of which show up once; less than 20% is in the top ten. CDR1 is MNHEY, CDR2 SVGAGI, per germline. This CDR3 has 16 amino acids. Trimming left V 6 bases short and J 8 bases short, with 23 bases between. The V and J genes are TRBV6-5 and TRBJ2-1; possibly TRBD1 for D (7 bases). Sample: blood. The clonotype comes from a man older than 75 in good health. CDR3 sequence (DNA): TGTGCCAGCAGGCCACCCAGGGGGAGGACCAGGGATGAGCAGTTCTTC. Translated: CASRPPRGRTRDEQFF.